The T cell receptor (beta chain) under discussion was sequenced for a study of T-cell memory formation after mild COVID-19 (dated by TCRdb to the early 2020s). Turning to the overall study: Most TCR sequence clusters were specific to one of the two donors. Two young, previously healthy adult volunteers, one female and one male, were included in the cohort. Longitudinal TCRalpha and TCRbeta repertoire sequencing tracked T-cell clones expanding and contracting after mild COVID-19 in a couple of donors. What the research found in general, with its limitations: Clones contracting from day 15 to 85 had balanced CD4/CD8 phenotypes, while a second wave expanding from day 15 to 37 was biased towards CD4+. The detection of some responding clones in pre-infection memory suggests that pre-existing cross-reactive memory T cells joined the SARS-CoV-2 response. SARS-CoV-2 specificity was not confirmed for the second-wave clones peaking on day 37. Contracting CD4+ clones were found mainly in CM and EM memory subsets, while CD8+ clones were enriched in EMRA. Only two mild cases were covered in the study, and larger cohorts including severe cases with pre-infection samples were considered necessary.

Sequencing instrument: Illumina NovaSeq 6000. cDNA libraries for TCRalpha and TCRbeta were prepared by 5'RACE using constant-segment primers, with sample barcodes and unique molecular identifiers added. Trizol reagent was used to extract RNA from every sample. Library amplification was performed in two PCR steps, and a second sample barcode and Illumina TruSeq adapters were introduced in the second step. Libraries were sequenced on an Illumina NovaSeq with 2 x 150 bp paired-end reads. As for the original processing: Reads were demultiplexed and collapsed into UMI-guided consensus sequences with migec v1.2.7. Using mixcr v2.1.11, the UMI consensuses were aligned to TRA and TRB V and J templates and assembled into clonotypes. A clonotype was counted as expanded or contracted only when both edgeR and NoisET called the clonotype significant, with the noise models trained on biological replicates. edgeR calls used a false discovery rate-adjusted p below 0.01 and a log2 fold-change threshold of 1. As an exploratory analysis of dynamics, max-normalized trajectories of the 1000 most abundant clonotypes were examined by PCA with hierarchical clustering. Separately sequenced CD4+ and CD8+ repertoires were used to assign a CD4 or CD8 phenotype to each responding clone. TCRdb's own reprocessing of the public reads used fastp at Q25 and MiXCR and kept productive beta chains. Every entry covers one CDR3 protein and lists the most common genes and DNA from its rows. TCRdb's processing, not the authors', yielded these V and J calls. This sample has approximately 350,000 distinct CDR3 sequences in its table, and 28% of those were observed once. Together, the top ten hold less than 15% of the sample.

PBMCs were isolated by Ficoll-Paque density gradient centrifugation. The CDR3 numbers 14 residues from cysteine through phenylalanine. Only CDR3 DNA is held: 42 bases, read in frame from base 1. V gives up 0 bases and J gives up 2 bases, and the segment between their germline ends measures 8 bases. CDR1 DFQATT and CDR2 SNEGSKA are derived from the germline V gene (reference sequence). This clonotype was seen more than once but under ten times. Its antigen is unknown. One base away there is no much larger clone; base qualities are not given. The receptor's source is an adult woman who had mild COVID-19 (a few samples of this study predate the infection). The sample titles of this study are shuffled in the database, so cell type and time point are left out; the donor was told from shared clones. Sequences were obtained from PBMCs or a T cell subset sorted from them (not recorded which). The chain couples TRBV20-1 to TRBJ2-1; TRBD2 is a weak D gene call, 5 bases matching. The CDR3 here reads CSARDGETYNEQFF. The DNA sequence is as follows: TGCAGTGCTAGAGACGGGGAGACCTACAATGAGCAGTTCTTC.